The rows below give T cell receptor beta chains drawn from one sample of a study of identical twins. TCRdb re-called the 5' RACE reads with MiXCR, one entry per CDR3 protein. This repertoire shows 230,000 or so distinct CDR3 sequences, around 8.3% found once; its top ten account for less than 4%. These data were also reused for a study on yellow fever vaccine responses in identical twins.

Source material: CD8+ T cells sorted from blood. The source is a woman under 30 in good health. Each CDR3 is given with its conserved first and last residue. D genes are given only for firm matches. Clone size is stated in some rows and not others, as once, few, many or a class when expanded.

v_call: TRBV27
j_call: TRBJ2-7
d_call: -
clone_size: many
cdr3_nt: TGTGCCAGCAGTTTATATCGGGTTCCTCTCGAGCAGTACTTC
cdr3_aa: CASSLYRVPLEQYF

v_call: TRBV3-1
j_call: TRBJ1-4
d_call: -
clone_size: many
cdr3_nt: TGTGCCAGCAGCCAAGATAAGTCAGGACCTAATGAAAAACTGTTTTTT
cdr3_aa: CASSQDKSGPNEKLFF

v_call: TRBV29-1
j_call: TRBJ2-1
d_call: TRBD2
clone_size: many
cdr3_nt: TGCAGCGTTCTTAGCGGGGACCACAATGAGCAGTTCTTC
cdr3_aa: CSVLSGDHNEQFF

v_call: TRBV6-2/TRBV6-3
j_call: TRBJ2-7
d_call: TRBD2
clone_size: -
cdr3_nt: TGTGCCAGCAGTTACGAGAGGACTAGCGTCTCCTACGAGCAGTACTTC
cdr3_aa: CASSYERTSVSYEQYF

v_call: TRBV6-1
j_call: TRBJ2-4
d_call: -
clone_size: few
cdr3_nt: TGTGCCAGCAGTGAGACAGTAGCCAAAAACATTCAGTACTTC
cdr3_aa: CASSETVAKNIQYF

v_call: TRBV4-3
j_call: TRBJ2-1
d_call: TRBD2
clone_size: -
cdr3_nt: TGCGCCAGCAGCCAAGATGGGACTAGCATATGGAGCAATGAGCAGTTCTTC
cdr3_aa: CASSQDGTSIWSNEQFF

v_call: TRBV9
j_call: TRBJ2-5
d_call: -
clone_size: few
cdr3_nt: TGTGCCAGCAGCGTAAAAGGGATGAGGAAAGAGACCCAGTACTTC
cdr3_aa: CASSVKGMRKETQYF

v_call: TRBV7-2
j_call: TRBJ2-1
d_call: -
clone_size: many
cdr3_nt: TGTGCCAGCAGCTTAGTCGGAAACAATGAGCAGTTCTTC
cdr3_aa: CASSLVGNNEQFF

v_call: TRBV5-1
j_call: TRBJ2-7
d_call: -
clone_size: -
cdr3_nt: TGCGCCAGCAGCTTGGCCGGGCCGCGGAACTACGAGCAGTACTTC
cdr3_aa: CASSLAGPRNYEQYF

v_call: TRBV20-1
j_call: TRBJ1-1
d_call: -
clone_size: -
cdr3_nt: TGCAGTCTGGGGCCTCACACTGAAGCTTTCTTT
cdr3_aa: CSLGPHTEAFF

v_call: TRBV12-3/TRBV12-4
j_call: TRBJ2-3
d_call: -
clone_size: few
cdr3_nt: TGTGCCAGCAACCTCGGCGGCGCGGATACGCAGTATTTT
cdr3_aa: CASNLGGADTQYF

v_call: TRBV27
j_call: TRBJ2-7
d_call: TRBD2
clone_size: -
cdr3_nt: TGTGCCAGCAGTTTAGTCGCTAGCGGGAGCTCCTACGAGCAGTACTTC
cdr3_aa: CASSLVASGSSYEQYF

v_call: TRBV29-1
j_call: TRBJ2-3
d_call: -
clone_size: many
cdr3_nt: TGCAGCGTTGAAGAAGAATGGGCAGATACGCAGTATTTT
cdr3_aa: CSVEEEWADTQYF

v_call: TRBV29-1
j_call: TRBJ2-1
d_call: -
clone_size: many
cdr3_nt: TGCAGCGTTGAAGGACTTCTCTCTGGGTATGAGCAGTTCTTC
cdr3_aa: CSVEGLLSGYEQFF

v_call: TRBV27
j_call: TRBJ2-4
d_call: -
clone_size: many
cdr3_nt: TGTGCCAGCGGAAAACTAGCCAAAAACATTCAGTACTTC
cdr3_aa: CASGKLAKNIQYF

v_call: TRBV3-1
j_call: TRBJ2-2
d_call: -
clone_size: -
cdr3_nt: TGTGCCAGCAGCCAAGATTTAGGATGGGTCGGGGAGCTGTTTTTT
cdr3_aa: CASSQDLGWVGELFF

v_call: TRBV2
j_call: TRBJ2-7
d_call: -
clone_size: -
cdr3_nt: TGTGCCAGCGGGGACGAAGCTGACGAGCAGTACTTC
cdr3_aa: CASGDEADEQYF

v_call: TRBV3-1
j_call: TRBJ2-2
d_call: TRBD1
clone_size: few
cdr3_nt: TGTGCCAGCAGCCAATATCGGACAGGGTACACCGGGGAGCTGTTTTTT
cdr3_aa: CASSQYRTGYTGELFF

v_call: TRBV27
j_call: TRBJ2-7
d_call: TRBD2
clone_size: -
cdr3_nt: TGTGCCAGCAGTTTAGTAGGGGCTAGCGGGAGCTACGAGCAGTACTTC
cdr3_aa: CASSLVGASGSYEQYF

v_call: TRBV28
j_call: TRBJ1-6
d_call: -
clone_size: -
cdr3_nt: TGTGCCAGCAGTCCCTTCAGGGGAACTAATTCACCCCTCCACTTT
cdr3_aa: CASSPFRGTNSPLHF

v_call: TRBV4-2
j_call: TRBJ2-1
d_call: TRBD1
clone_size: few
cdr3_nt: TGTGCCAGCAGCCAAGAGGGACAGGGACACAATGAGCAGTTCTTC
cdr3_aa: CASSQEGQGHNEQFF

v_call: TRBV4-3
j_call: TRBJ2-3
d_call: -
clone_size: many
cdr3_nt: TGCGCCAGCAGCCAAAGGGCGGACATGGATACGCAGTATTTT
cdr3_aa: CASSQRADMDTQYF

v_call: TRBV12-3/TRBV12-4
j_call: TRBJ2-1
d_call: -
clone_size: many
cdr3_nt: TGTGCCACCTCGACGGGCTACAATGAGCAGTTCTTC
cdr3_aa: CATSTGYNEQFF

v_call: TRBV27
j_call: TRBJ2-3
d_call: TRBD2
clone_size: few
cdr3_nt: TGTGCCAGCAGTTTAGGCGGACTAGCGGACCTCACAGATACGCAGTATTTT
cdr3_aa: CASSLGGLADLTDTQYF

v_call: TRBV7-9
j_call: TRBJ1-1
d_call: -
clone_size: many
cdr3_nt: TGTGCCAGCAGCCCAAGGATTTATCCTGAAGCTTTCTTT
cdr3_aa: CASSPRIYPEAFF

v_call: TRBV30
j_call: TRBJ2-3
d_call: TRBD2
clone_size: -
cdr3_nt: TGTGCCTGGAGTGGAGATAGCGGGGAGGACACAGATACGCAGTATTTT
cdr3_aa: CAWSGDSGEDTDTQYF

v_call: TRBV7-3
j_call: TRBJ2-3
d_call: -
clone_size: -
cdr3_nt: TGTGCCAGCAGTGCTTGGGACTCGAGCACAGATACGCAGTATTTT
cdr3_aa: CASSAWDSSTDTQYF

v_call: TRBV5-5
j_call: TRBJ1-2
d_call: -
clone_size: -
cdr3_nt: TGTGCCAGCAGACCCCAACAGGGAGATGGGAATGGCTACACCTTC
cdr3_aa: CASRPQQGDGNGYTF

v_call: TRBV5-8
j_call: TRBJ2-7
d_call: -
clone_size: few
cdr3_nt: TGTGCCAGCAGCTTGAGTGTGGACAGTACCTACGAGCAGTACTTC
cdr3_aa: CASSLSVDSTYEQYF

v_call: TRBV2
j_call: TRBJ2-2
d_call: -
clone_size: few
cdr3_nt: TGTGCCAGCATGTTCTGGACCGGGGAGCTGTTTTTT
cdr3_aa: CASMFWTGELFF